This T cell receptor (beta chain) was documented in a study of T cells in Graves' hyperthyroidism and ophthalmopathy. Study findings and constraints: Ophthalmopathy was told apart from stable hyperthyroidism by a 13 V-J model.

Researchers took RNA transcripts and amplified the TCR beta CDR3 regions from them. A first-round RT-PCR of the TCR CDR3 used the HTBI primer set. TCRdb fed the multiplex PCR reads into MiXCR, producing one record per CDR3 protein. The sample consists of some 400,000 distinct CDR3 sequences, about 13% of them appearing once. Any patient presenting with uncontrolled infection, other autoimmune disease, pregnancy or lactation was left out. PBMCs were obtained from 7.5 to 10 ml fresh peripheral blood. The V and J ends lost 2 bases and 7 bases respectively, with 9 bases between them. From germline, CDR1 is MNHNS and CDR2 SASEGT. The CDR3 runs 13 residues. This clonotype has ten or more counts. Its antigen remains unknown.

The V and J genes are TRBV6-1 and TRBJ1-5; no definite D call. The receptor was isolated from a young man with Graves' hyperthyroidism that later progressed to Graves' ophthalmopathy. Specimen: blood. The CDR3: CASSEPPLQPQHF. The CDR3 region has the DNA TGTGCCAGCAGTGAACCGCCGCTACAGCCCCAGCATTTT.